A selection of T cell receptor beta chains follows, all from one sample in a study of STAT5B mutations in CD4+ large granular lymphocyte leukemia. Assay used: immunoSEQ multiplex PCR; TCRdb lists only in-frame clones, some missing. Of under 40,000 clones listed, around 80% are singletons. The sequencing sample was made of CD4+ T cells from blood buffy coats. Receptors originate from a human donor in good health. The CDR3 runs from the conserved cysteine through the conserved F or W. D genes are given only for firm matches. Size is omitted from some rows. Given values are once, few, many or a class for expanded clones.

D,size,J,V,CDR3,DNA
-,-,TRBJ2-7,TRBV5-1,CASSFTGSYEQYF,TGCGCCAGCAGCTTTACGGGATCCTACGAGCAGTACTTC
-,-,TRBJ1-2,TRBV28,CASSLRGLANYGYTF,TGTGCCAGCAGTTTACGGGGGTTAGCTAACTATGGCTACACCTTC
-,once,TRBJ1-4,TRBV5-1,CASSLQGAGGNEKLFF,TGCGCCAGCAGCTTACAAGGGGCTGGAGGTAATGAAAAACTGTTTTTT
TRBD2,-,TRBJ2-3,TRBV19,CASRTIAGRTDTQYF,TGTGCCAGTAGGACCATAGCGGGAAGGACAGATACGCAGTATTTT
-,-,TRBJ1-1,TRBV10-2,CASSESKGDTEAFF,TGCGCCAGCAGTGAGTCGAAGGGAGACACTGAAGCTTTCTTT
TRBD1,-,TRBJ2-3,TRBV29-1,CSARTGGTDTQYF,TGCAGCGCCCGAACAGGGGGCACAGATACGCAGTATTTT
-,-,TRBJ2-5,TRBV6-6,CASSYGAAGETQYF,TGTGCCAGCAGTTACGGAGCAGCGGGAGAGACCCAGTACTTC
-,-,TRBJ2-5,TRBV7-2,CASSLDSATWTQYF,TGTGCCAGCAGCTTAGATTCAGCCACATGGACCCAGTACTTC
-,-,TRBJ1-1,TRBV7-9,CASRLENTEAFF,TGTGCCAGCAGATTAGAGAACACTGAAGCTTTCTTT
-,-,TRBJ1-6,TRBV2,CASLQDGNSPLHF,TGTGCCAGCCTCCAGGACGGTAATTCACCCCTCCACTTT
-,-,TRBJ1-3,TRBV7-2,CASSLEGLSGNTIYF,TGTGCCAGCAGCTTAGAAGGACTGTCTGGAAACACCATATATTTT
-,-,TRBJ2-1,TRBV4-2,CASSQEGSQGEGEQFF,TGTGCCAGCAGCCAAGAGGGGAGTCAGGGAGAGGGTGAGCAGTTCTTC
-,few,TRBJ1-5,TRBV7-9,CASSPDRKNSNQPQHF,TGTGCCAGCAGCCCCGACAGGAAAAACAGCAATCAGCCCCAGCATTTT
-,-,TRBJ2-5,TRBV1,CTSSQGAWRTKQETQYF,TGCACCAGCAGCCAAGGGGCTTGGAGAACTAAGCAAGAGACCCAGTACTTC
TRBD2,-,TRBJ2-5,TRBV23-1,CASSQATLTSGGAMETQYF,TGCGCCAGCAGTCAGGCTACCCTGACTAGCGGGGGGGCCATGGAGACCCAGTACTTC
TRBD2,once,TRBJ2-3,TRBV5-1,CASSLARTSGRYTDTQYF,TGCGCCAGCAGCTTGGCCCGGACTAGCGGGAGATACACAGATACGCAGTATTTT
-,once,TRBJ2-5,TRBV9,CASSPTPYQETQYF,TGTGCCAGCAGCCCAACACCGTACCAAGAGACCCAGTACTTC
TRBD1,-,TRBJ2-1,TRBV5-5,CASSSKDRAVEAGNEQFF,TGTGCCAGCAGCTCGAAGGACAGGGCGGTTGAGGCAGGCAATGAGCAGTTCTTC
TRBD2,-,TRBJ2-3,TRBV6-5,CASSYGRGDTDTQYF,TGTGCCAGCAGTTACGGGCGGGGGGACACAGATACGCAGTATTTT
TRBD2,-,TRBJ2-7,TRBV11-3,CASSPIFGAGVQYEQYF,TGTGCCAGCAGTCCCATTTTCGGGGCGGGAGTTCAATACGAGCAGTACTTC
-,-,TRBJ2-7,TRBV6-5,CASSPSRGSYEQYF,TGTGCCAGCAGCCCGAGCCGCGGCTCCTACGAGCAGTACTTC
-,-,TRBJ1-2,TRBV6-5,CASSYSLGNGYTF,TGTGCCAGCAGTTACTCGTTGGGAAATGGCTACACCTTC
-,few,TRBJ2-7,TRBV4-1,CASSQVAGSYEQYF,TGCGCCAGCAGCCAAGTTGCGGGCAGCTACGAGCAGTACTTC
TRBD1,-,TRBJ2-3,TRBV11-1,CASSLMSRGTDTQYF,TGTGCCAGCAGCTTGATGAGCAGGGGGACAGATACGCAGTATTTT
-,-,TRBJ2-1,TRBV7-2,CASSRPGRNLNEQFF,TGTGCCAGCAGCCGTCCAGGACGGAACCTCAATGAGCAGTTCTTC
-,once,TRBJ1-3,TRBV19,CAARPGLTGNTIYF,TGTGCCGCAAGGCCGGGCCTCACTGGAAACACCATATATTTT
-,-,TRBJ1-6,TRBV15,CATSRVDRKVDSPLHF,TGTGCCACCAGCAGAGTAGACAGGAAGGTTGATTCACCCCTCCACTTT